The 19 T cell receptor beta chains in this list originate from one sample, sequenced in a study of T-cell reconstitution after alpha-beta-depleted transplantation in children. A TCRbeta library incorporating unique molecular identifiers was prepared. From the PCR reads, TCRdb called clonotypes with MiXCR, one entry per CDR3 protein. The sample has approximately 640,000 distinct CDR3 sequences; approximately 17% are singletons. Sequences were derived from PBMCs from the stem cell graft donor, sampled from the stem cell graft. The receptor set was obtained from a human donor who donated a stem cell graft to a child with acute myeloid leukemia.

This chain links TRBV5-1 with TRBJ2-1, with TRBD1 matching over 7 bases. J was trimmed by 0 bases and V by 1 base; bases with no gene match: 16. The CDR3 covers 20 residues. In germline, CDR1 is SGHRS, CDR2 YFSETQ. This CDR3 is CASSLRERTGALFSYNEQFF. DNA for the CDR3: TGCGCCAGCAGCTTGAGGGAAAGGACAGGTGCTCTATTCTCCTACAATGAGCAGTTCTTC.

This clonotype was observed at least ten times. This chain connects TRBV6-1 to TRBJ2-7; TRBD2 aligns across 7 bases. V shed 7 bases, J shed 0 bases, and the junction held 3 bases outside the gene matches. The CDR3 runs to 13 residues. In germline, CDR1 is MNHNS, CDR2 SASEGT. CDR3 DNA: TGTGCCAGCACTGGGGACTACTCCTACGAGCAGTACTTC. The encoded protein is CASTGDYSYEQYF.

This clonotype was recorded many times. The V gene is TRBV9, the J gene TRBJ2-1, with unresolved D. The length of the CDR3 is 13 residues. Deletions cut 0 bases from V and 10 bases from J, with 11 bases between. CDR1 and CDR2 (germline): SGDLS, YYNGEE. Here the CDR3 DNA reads TGTGCCAGCAGCGTAGAAGTCGGTAGCGAGCAGTTCTTC. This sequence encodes CASSVEVGSEQFF. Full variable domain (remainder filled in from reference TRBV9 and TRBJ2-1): DSGVTQTPKHLITATGQRVTLRCSPRSGDLSVYWYQQSLDQGLQFLIQYYNGEERAKGNILERFSAQQFPDLHSELNLSSLELGDSALYFCASSVEVGSEQFFGPGTRLTVL.

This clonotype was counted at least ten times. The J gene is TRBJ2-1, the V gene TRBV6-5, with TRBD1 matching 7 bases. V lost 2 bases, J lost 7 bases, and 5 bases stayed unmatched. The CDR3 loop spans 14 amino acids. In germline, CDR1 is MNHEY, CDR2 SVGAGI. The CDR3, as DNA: TGTGCCAGCAGTTACGGGACAGTATCAAATGAGCAGTTCTTC. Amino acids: CASSYGTVSNEQFF.

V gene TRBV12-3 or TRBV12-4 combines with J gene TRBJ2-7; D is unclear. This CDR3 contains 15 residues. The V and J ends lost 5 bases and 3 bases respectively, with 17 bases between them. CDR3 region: CASSPSWKEYYEQYF. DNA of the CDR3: TGTGCCAGCAGTCCGAGTTGGAAAGAGTACTACGAGCAGTACTTC.

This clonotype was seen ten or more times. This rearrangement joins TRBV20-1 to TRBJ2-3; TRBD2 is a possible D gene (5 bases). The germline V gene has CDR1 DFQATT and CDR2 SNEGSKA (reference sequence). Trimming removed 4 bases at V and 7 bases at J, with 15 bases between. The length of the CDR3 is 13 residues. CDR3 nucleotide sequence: TGCAGTGCTATCGAGCGGCACCGTAATACGCAGTATTTT. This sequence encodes CSAIERHRNTQYF.

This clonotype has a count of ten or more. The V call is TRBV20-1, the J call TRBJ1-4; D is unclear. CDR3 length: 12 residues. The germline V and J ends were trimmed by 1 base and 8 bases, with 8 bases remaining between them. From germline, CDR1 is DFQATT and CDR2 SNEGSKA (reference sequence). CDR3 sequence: CSARAKEEKLFF. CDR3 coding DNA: TGCAGTGCTAGAGCGAAGGAGGAAAAACTGTTTTTT.

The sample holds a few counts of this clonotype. CDR3 sequence: CASSPRALNSNQPQHF. The CDR3 nucleotides are TGCGCCAGCAGCCCTCGGGCGCTTAATAGCAATCAGCCCCAGCATTTT. The chain recombines TRBV5-1 with TRBJ1-5, with D unresolved. CDR1 is SGHRS, CDR2 YFSETQ, per germline. V was clipped by 4 bases and J by 0 bases, with 14 bases between them. The length of the CDR3 is 16 residues.

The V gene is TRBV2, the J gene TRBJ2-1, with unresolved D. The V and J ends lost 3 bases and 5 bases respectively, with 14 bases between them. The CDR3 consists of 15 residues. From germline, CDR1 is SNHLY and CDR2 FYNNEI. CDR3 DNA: TGTGCCAGCAGTGATCCGGAACCCCCCAACAATGAGCAGTTCTTC. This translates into CASSDPEPPNNEQFF.

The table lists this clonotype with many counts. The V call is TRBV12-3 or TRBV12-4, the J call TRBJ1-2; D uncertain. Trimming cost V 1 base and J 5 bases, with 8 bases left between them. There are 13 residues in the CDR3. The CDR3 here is CASSLGTSYGYTF. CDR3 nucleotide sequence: TGTGCCAGCAGTTTAGGAACCTCGTATGGCTACACCTTC.

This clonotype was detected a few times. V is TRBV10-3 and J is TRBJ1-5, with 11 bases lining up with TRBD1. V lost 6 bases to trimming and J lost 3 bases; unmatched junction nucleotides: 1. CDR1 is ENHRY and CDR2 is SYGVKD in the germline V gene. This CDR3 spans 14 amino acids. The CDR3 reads CAIRGQGVNQPQHF. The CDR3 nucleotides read TGTGCCATCAGGGGACAGGGGGTCAATCAGCCCCAGCATTTT.

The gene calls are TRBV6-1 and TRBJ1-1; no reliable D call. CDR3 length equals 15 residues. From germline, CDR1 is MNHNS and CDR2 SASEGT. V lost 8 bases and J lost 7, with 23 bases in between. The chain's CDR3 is CASGVEAGWPHEAFF. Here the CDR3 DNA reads TGTGCCAGCGGGGTCGAAGCAGGATGGCCTCATGAAGCTTTCTTT.

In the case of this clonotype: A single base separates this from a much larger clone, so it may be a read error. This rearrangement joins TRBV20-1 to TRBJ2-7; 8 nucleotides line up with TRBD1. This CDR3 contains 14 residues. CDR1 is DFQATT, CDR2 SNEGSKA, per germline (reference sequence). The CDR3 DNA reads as TGCAGTGCTTGCGGACAGGGACCCCCCCACGACCAGTACTTC. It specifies CSACGQGPPHDQYF.

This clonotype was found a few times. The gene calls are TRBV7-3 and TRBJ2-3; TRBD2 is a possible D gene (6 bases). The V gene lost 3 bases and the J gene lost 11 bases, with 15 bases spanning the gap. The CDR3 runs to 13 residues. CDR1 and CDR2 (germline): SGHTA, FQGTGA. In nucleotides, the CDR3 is TGTGCCAGCAGCTTCGGTGGGGGGAATTGGCAGTATTTT. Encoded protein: CASSFGGGNWQYF.

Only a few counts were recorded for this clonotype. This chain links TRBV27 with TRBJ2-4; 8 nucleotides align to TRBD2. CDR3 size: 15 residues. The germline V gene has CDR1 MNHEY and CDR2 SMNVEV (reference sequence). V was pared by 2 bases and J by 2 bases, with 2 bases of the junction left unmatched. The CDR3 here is CASSLTGGPKNIQYF. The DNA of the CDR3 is TGTGCCAGCAGTTTAACGGGGGGGCCCAAAAACATTCAGTACTTC.

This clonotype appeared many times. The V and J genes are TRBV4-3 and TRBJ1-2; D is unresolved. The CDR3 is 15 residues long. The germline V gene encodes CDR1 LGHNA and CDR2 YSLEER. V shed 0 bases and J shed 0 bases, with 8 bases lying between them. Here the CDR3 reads CASSQDQGPNYGYTF. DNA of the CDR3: TGCGCCAGCAGCCAAGACCAAGGCCCTAACTATGGCTACACCTTC.

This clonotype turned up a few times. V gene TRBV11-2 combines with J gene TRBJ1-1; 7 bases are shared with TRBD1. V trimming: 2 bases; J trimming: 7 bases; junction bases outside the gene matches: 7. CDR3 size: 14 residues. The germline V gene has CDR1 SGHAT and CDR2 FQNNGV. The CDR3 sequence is CASSLLWTGSEAFF. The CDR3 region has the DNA TGTGCCAGCAGCTTACTTTGGACAGGCAGTGAAGCTTTCTTT.

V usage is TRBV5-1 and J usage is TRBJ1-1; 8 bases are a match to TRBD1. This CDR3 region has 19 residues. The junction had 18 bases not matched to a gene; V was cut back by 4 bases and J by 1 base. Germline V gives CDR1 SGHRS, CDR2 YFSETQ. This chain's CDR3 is CASSQEGQASPGTNTEAFF. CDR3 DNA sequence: TGCGCCAGCAGCCAAGAGGGACAGGCCAGTCCGGGAACGAACACTGAAGCTTTCTTT.

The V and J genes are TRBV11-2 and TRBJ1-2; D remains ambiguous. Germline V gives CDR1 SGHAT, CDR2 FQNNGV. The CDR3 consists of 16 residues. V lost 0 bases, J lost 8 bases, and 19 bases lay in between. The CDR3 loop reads CASSLESSQTESGYTF. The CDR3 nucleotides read TGTGCCAGCAGCTTAGAATCGTCCCAAACAGAGAGCGGCTACACCTTC.